This T cell receptor (beta chain) is from a study of cytomegalovirus exposure and HLA in healthy donors. V was pared by 7 bases and J by 8 bases, with 19 bases of the junction left unmatched. The CDR3 has 15 amino acids. CDR1 and CDR2 from the germline V gene are SQVTM and ANQGSEA. The PCR contained 60 Vbeta and 13 Jbeta primers. The repertoire was sequenced with immunoSEQ multiplex PCR; TCRdb's copy has only in-frame clones and lacks some. The sample shows over 100,000 clones, roughly three fifths of them seen only once. This clone is a singleton in its sample. The J gene is TRBJ1-2, the V gene TRBV29-1, with TRBD1 matching over 7 bases. The TCR sequence derives from a man aged 40-49 years in good health and CMV-seropositive. The source material was PBMCs. The CDR3 region has the DNA TGCAGCGGGGGGGTTGAGACCCCAGGGGGGAGCGGCTACACCTTC. This gives the protein CSGGVETPGGSGYTF.